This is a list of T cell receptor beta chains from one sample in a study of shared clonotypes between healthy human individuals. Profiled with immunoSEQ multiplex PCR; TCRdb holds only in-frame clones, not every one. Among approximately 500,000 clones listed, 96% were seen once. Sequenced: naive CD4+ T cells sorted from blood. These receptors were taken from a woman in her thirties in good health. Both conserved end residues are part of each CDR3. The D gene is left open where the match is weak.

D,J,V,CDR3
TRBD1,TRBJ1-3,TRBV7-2,CASSADPQGAGGNTIYF
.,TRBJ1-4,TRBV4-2,CASSRGRSTGSIDEKLFF
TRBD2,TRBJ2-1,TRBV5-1,CASSPRLADNDEQFF
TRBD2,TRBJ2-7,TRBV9,CASGPRDYVFEQYF
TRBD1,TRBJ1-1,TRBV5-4,CASRKGQGMNTEAFF
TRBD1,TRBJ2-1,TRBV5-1,CASKDDRESREQFF
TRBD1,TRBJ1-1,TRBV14,CASSPKPQGARYTEAFF
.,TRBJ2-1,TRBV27,CASSGRARDNEQFF
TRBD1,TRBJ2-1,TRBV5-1,CASSPTGTGTREQFF
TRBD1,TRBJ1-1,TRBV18,CASSRGQATFLQENTEAFF
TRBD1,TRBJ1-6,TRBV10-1,CASSESKTGSSPLHF
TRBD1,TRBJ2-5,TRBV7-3,CASSLQGAGETQYF
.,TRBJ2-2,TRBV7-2,CASSYPPAELFF
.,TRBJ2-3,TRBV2,CASSEREWSDTQYF
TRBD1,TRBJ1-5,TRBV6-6,CASSSGGVEPQHF
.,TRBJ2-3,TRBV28,CASRSGGDTQYF
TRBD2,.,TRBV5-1,CASSLSPPTSGKAYEQYF
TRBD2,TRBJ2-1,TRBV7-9,CASSLEMNREVQFF
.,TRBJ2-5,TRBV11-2,CASSFPSVETQYF
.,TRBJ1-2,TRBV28,CASRRQLNYGYTF